Listed below are T cell receptor beta chains from one sample, sequenced in a study of blood T cell repertoires in COVID-19. Sequenced by immunoSEQ multiplex PCR; TCRdb stores in-frame clones only, minus some. This sample has approximately 120,000 clones, with roughly 79% found just once. The sample comprised peripheral blood. The origin of the receptors is a human donor in a cohort sampled during active COVID-19. Each CDR3 is given with its conserved first and last residue. Each record gives: clone size, D gene, J gene, V gene, CDR3 length, CDR3 DNA, CDR3 protein. The D gene is left open where the match is weak. Rows give clone size only sometimes, using once, few, many, or a class for an expanded clone.

- | TRBD1 | TRBJ2-7 | TRBV3-1/TRBV3-2 | 14 | TGTGCCAGCAGCCCCTGGGACAGGGGCTACGAGCAGTACTTC | CASSPWDRGYEQYF
- | - | TRBJ1-6 | TRBV6-6 | 15 | TGTGCCAGCAGTTACTCGGACAGAGTAAATTCACCCCTCCACTTT | CASSYSDRVNSPLHF
- | - | TRBJ2-5 | TRBV25-1 | 15 | TGTGCCAGCAGTGAATGGGGTTTACGAGGGGAGACCCAGTACTTC | CASSEWGLRGETQYF
- | TRBD2 | TRBJ2-3 | TRBV6-6 | 16 | TGTGCCAGCAGTTACTCAGCGGGGGACCACACAGATACGCAGTATTTT | CASSYSAGDHTDTQYF
- | TRBD1 | TRBJ1-6 | TRBV7-6 | 16 | TGTGCCAGCAGCTCGACAGGGGAGTCCTATAATTCACCCCTCCACTTT | CASSSTGESYNSPLHF
- | TRBD1 | TRBJ1-2 | TRBV19 | 15 | TGTGCCAGTAGTACCCGGGACAGGCGGAGAGGTGGCTACACCTTC | CASSTRDRRRGGYTF
once | - | TRBJ2-7 | TRBV11-2 | 14 | TGTGCCAGCAGCTTAGAGTTTCGGGTAGGCGAGCAGTACTTC | CASSLEFRVGEQYF
- | - | TRBJ2-5 | TRBV12-3/TRBV12-4 | 12 | TGTGCCAGCAGTCCCTCCGGGGAGACCCAGTACTTC | CASSPSGETQYF
- | - | TRBJ2-5 | TRBV6-5 | 13 | TGTGCCAGCAGTTACGACCTCCGAGGCACCCAGTACTTC | CASSYDLRGTQYF
- | - | TRBJ2-3 | TRBV15 | 16 | TGTGCCACCAGCAGAGACGCCGGGGGTACCACAGATACGCAGTATTTT | CATSRDAGGTTDTQYF
- | TRBD1 | TRBJ2-2 | TRBV30 | 14 | TGTGCCTCCCCGGACAGGGCGGGGACCGGGGAGCTGTTTTTT | CASPDRAGTGELFF
- | - | TRBJ2-3 | TRBV11-3 | 16 | TGTGCCAGCAGCTCTGGGTGGGGCTCGGGCACAGATACGCAGTATTTT | CASSSGWGSGTDTQYF
- | - | TRBJ1-5 | TRBV27 | 15 | TGTGCCAGCAGTTTACAAGGACAGATCAATCAGCCCCAGCATTTT | CASSLQGQINQPQHF
- | TRBD1 | TRBJ1-1 | TRBV7-2 | 13 | TGTGCCAGCAGCCGATTACAGGGGTCTGAAGCTTTCTTT | CASSRLQGSEAFF
- | TRBD2 | TRBJ2-3 | TRBV19 | 16 | TGTGCCAGTAGTTTCGGACTAGCGGGGGCTCTGGGGAAGCAGTATTTT | CASSFGLAGALGKQYF
- | - | TRBJ2-7 | TRBV15 | 15 | - | CATSAGQLVGVGSDF
- | TRBD1 | TRBJ2-7 | TRBV5-1 | 17 | TGCGCCAGCAGCTTGGCGAGGGACAGCCAACTTACCTACGAGCAGTACTTC | CASSLARDSQLTYEQYF
- | TRBD1 | TRBJ2-1 | TRBV5-1 | 15 | TGCGCCAGCAGCCCAGGACAGGGCAGTTACAATGAGCAGTTCTTC | CASSPGQGSYNEQFF
- | - | TRBJ1-2 | TRBV2 | 12 | TGTGCCAGCAGTACTACAGGGTGGGGCTACACCTTC | CASSTTGWGYTF
- | - | TRBJ2-1 | TRBV4-2 | 17 | TGTGCCAGCAGCCAAGATCGGGGAGCGGGCGTAGACAATGAGCAGTTCTTC | CASSQDRGAGVDNEQFF
- | - | TRBJ1-2 | TRBV4-1 | 15 | TGCGCCAGCAGCCAAGAGGGGGCGCTAGGCTATGGCTACACCTTC | CASSQEGALGYGYTF
- | TRBD2 | TRBJ2-5 | TRBV2 | 15 | TGTGCCAGCCGCGGACTAGCGGGGGGGCAAGAGACCCAGTACTTC | CASRGLAGGQETQYF
few | - | TRBJ1-1 | TRBV28 | 12 | TGTGCCAGCAGCCAAATGAACACTGAAGCTTTCTTT | CASSQMNTEAFF
- | TRBD1 | TRBJ1-6 | TRBV6-5 | 15 | TGTGCCAGCAGTTACTCGGGGACAGGTAGTTCACCCCTCCACTTT | CASSYSGTGSSPLHF
- | TRBD2 | TRBJ2-1 | TRBV7-8 | 16 | TGTGCCAGCAGCTCCCTACTAGCGGGGGCCTCGGGTGAGCAGTTCTTC | CASSSLLAGASGEQFF
- | TRBD1 | TRBJ1-2 | TRBV19 | 17 | TGTGCCAGTAGTCCTAGCCCCTTAACAGGGGGCGCTTATGGCTACACCTTC | CASSPSPLTGGAYGYTF
few | TRBD2 | TRBJ2-5 | TRBV7-9 | 15 | TGTGCCAGCAGAGCCCGACTAGCGGGGGAAGAGACCCAGTACTTC | CASRARLAGEETQYF
- | TRBD1 | TRBJ2-7 | TRBV18 | 16 | TGTGCCAGCTCACCACCGTCCGGGACAGTGCCCTACGAGCAGTACTTC | CASSPPSGTVPYEQYF
few | - | TRBJ2-7 | TRBV10-3 | 12 | TGTGCCACAAGACAGGACTCTAACGAGCAGTACTTC | CATRQDSNEQYF
- | - | TRBJ1-1 | TRBV18 | 13 | TGTGCCAGCTCACCCCAGGGTTTTTCTGAAGCTTTCTTT | CASSPQGFSEAFF
- | - | TRBJ1-2 | TRBV3-1/TRBV3-2 | 14 | TGTGCCAGCAGCCAAATCGGCAGGGGAACTGGCTACACCTTC | CASSQIGRGTGYTF
- | TRBD1 | TRBJ2-3 | TRBV24-1 | 15 | TGTGCCACCAGTGATCCCAGGGGGTCTTCAGATACGCAGTATTTT | CATSDPRGSSDTQYF
- | - | TRBJ2-3 | TRBV7-8 | 13 | TGTGCCAGCAGCTCCGGGTCCACAGATACGCAGTATTTT | CASSSGSTDTQYF
- | TRBD1 | TRBJ2-7 | TRBV27 | 14 | TGTGCCAGCAGCCCCAGGGGGTTAGCCTACGAGCAGTACTTC | CASSPRGLAYEQYF
few | - | TRBJ1-3 | TRBV5-6 | 14 | TGTGCCAGCAGCTTGCGGGGGGCTGGAAACACCATATATTTT | CASSLRGAGNTIYF
- | - | TRBJ2-1 | TRBV6-5 | 13 | TGTGCCAGCAGACCTCCAGGGTACAATGAGCAGTTCTTC | CASRPPGYNEQFF